This entry lists 5 T cell receptor beta chains sequenced from one sample in a study of glioma-infiltrating T cells. TCR alpha and beta CDR3 regions were amplified from RNA using iRepertoire nested multiplex PCR. TCRdb re-called the multiplex PCR reads with MiXCR, one entry per CDR3 protein. The sample shows tens of thousands of distinct CDR3 sequences, 20% to 25% of them seen only once. Sequenced input: glioma tissue, nonneoplastic brain tissue, or PBMCs (not recorded which). The receptor set was obtained from a human donor with low-grade glioma or glioblastoma, undergoing nonglioma brain surgery, or in good health (not recorded which).

About this clonotype: With a much larger clone just one base away, this may be a read error. The chain carries TRBV29-1 and TRBJ2-1, with 8 bases aligning to TRBD1. Germline V gene data show CDR1 as SQVTM and CDR2 as ANQGSEA. V gave up 8 bases and J gave up 5 bases; unmatched junction bases: 5. The CDR3 covers 12 residues. The CDR3 loop is CSIGQGNNEQFF. The CDR3 DNA reads as TGCAGCATTGGACAGGGTAACAATGAGCAGTTCTTC.

The genes are TRBV4-2 and TRBJ2-3; D perhaps matches TRBD2 (5 bases). Trimming took off 0 bases at V and 0 bases at J, with 10 bases between the two ends. The CDR3 sequence is 16 residues long. The germline V gene encodes CDR1 LGHNA and CDR2 YNFKEQ. The CDR3 region is CASSQDGRGSTDTQYF. As DNA, the CDR3 is TGTGCCAGCAGCCAAGATGGGAGAGGGAGCACAGATACGCAGTATTTT.

This clonotype was observed at least ten times. The chain employs TRBV2 and TRBJ2-3; 7 bases line up with TRBD1. Losses at the gene ends were 5 bases for V and 3 bases for J; bases not matched to a gene: 8. The CDR3 covers 15 residues. Per the germline V gene, CDR1 is SNHLY and CDR2 is FYNNEI. CDR3 nucleotides: TGTGCCAGCAGTTTGACAGGGACAAGGACAGATACGCAGTATTTT. This translates into CASSLTGTRTDTQYF.

The CDR3: CASSLPLGTFSYEQYF. CDR3 nucleotide sequence: TGTGCCAGCAGCTTACCCTTAGGGACGTTCTCCTACGAGCAGTACTTC. The V call is TRBV11-2, the J call TRBJ2-7; D tentatively reads TRBD1 or TRBD2 (5 bases each). V was trimmed by 2 bases and J by 0 bases, leaving 14 bases between them. Germline CDR1 is SGHAT and CDR2 is FQNNGV. This CDR3 spans 16 amino acids.

This clonotype was seen repeatedly, ten times or more. DNA for the CDR3: TGTGCCAGCAGTTTATGGGGGGGCGACACCGGGGAGCTGTTTTTT. The encoded protein is CASSLWGGDTGELFF. This rearrangement joins TRBV28 to TRBJ2-2; the D call may be TRBD1 or TRBD2 (6 bases each). Between the trimmed V and J ends, which lost 0 bases and 3 bases, there was a span of 8 bases. This CDR3 region has 15 residues. Germline V gene sequence: CDR1 MDHEN, CDR2 SYDVKM.